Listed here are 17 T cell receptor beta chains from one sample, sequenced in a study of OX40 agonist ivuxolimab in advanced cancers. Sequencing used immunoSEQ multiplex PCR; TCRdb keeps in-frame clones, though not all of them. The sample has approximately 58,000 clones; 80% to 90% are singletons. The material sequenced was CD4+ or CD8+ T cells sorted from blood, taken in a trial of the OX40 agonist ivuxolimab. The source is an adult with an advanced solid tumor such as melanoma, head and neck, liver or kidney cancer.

The CDR3 sequence is CASSQDEGATGYTF. CDR3 sequence (DNA): TGCGCCAGCAGCCAAGACGAGGGGGCGACTGGCTACACCTTC. V is TRBV4-1 and J is TRBJ1-2; 7 bases agree with TRBD1. Trimming cost V 0 bases and J 7 bases; bases outside gene matches: 5. Germline CDR1 is MGHRA and CDR2 is YSYEKL. The CDR3 totals 14 residues.

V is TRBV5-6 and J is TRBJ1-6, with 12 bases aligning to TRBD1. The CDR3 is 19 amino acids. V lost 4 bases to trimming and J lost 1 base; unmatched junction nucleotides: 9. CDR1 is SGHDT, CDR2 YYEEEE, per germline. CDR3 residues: CASSAGQGAEGSYNSPLHF. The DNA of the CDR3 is TGTGCCAGCAGCGCGGGACAGGGGGCAGAAGGGTCCTATAATTCACCCCTCCACTTT.

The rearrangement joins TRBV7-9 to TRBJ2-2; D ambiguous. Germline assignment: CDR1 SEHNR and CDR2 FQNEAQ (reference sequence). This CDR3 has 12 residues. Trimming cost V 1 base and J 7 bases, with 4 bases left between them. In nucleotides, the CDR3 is TGTGCCAGCAGCTTAGTAATCGGGGAGCTGTTTTTT. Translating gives CASSLVIGELFF.

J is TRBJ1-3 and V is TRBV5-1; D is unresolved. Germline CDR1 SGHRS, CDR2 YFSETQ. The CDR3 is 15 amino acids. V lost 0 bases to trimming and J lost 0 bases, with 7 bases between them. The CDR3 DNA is TGCGCCAGCAGCTTGGATGTCACCTCTGGAAACACCATATATTTT. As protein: CASSLDVTSGNTIYF.

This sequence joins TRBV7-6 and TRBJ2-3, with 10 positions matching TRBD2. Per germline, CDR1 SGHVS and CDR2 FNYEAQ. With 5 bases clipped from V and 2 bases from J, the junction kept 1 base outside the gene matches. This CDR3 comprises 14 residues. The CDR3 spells CASSGTSDTDTQYF. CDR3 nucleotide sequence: TGTGCCAGCAGCGGGACTAGCGACACAGATACGCAGTATTTT.

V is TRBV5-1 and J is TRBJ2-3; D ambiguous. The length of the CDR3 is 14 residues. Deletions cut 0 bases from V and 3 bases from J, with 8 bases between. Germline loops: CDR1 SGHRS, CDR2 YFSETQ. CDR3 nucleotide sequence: TGCGCCAGCAGCTTGGCGCCTCCTACAGATACGCAGTATTTT. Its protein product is CASSLAPPTDTQYF. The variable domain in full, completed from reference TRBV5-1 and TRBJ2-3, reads KAGVTQTPRYLIKTRGQQVTLSCSPISGHRSVSWYQQTPGQGLQFLFEYFSETQRNKGNFPGRFSGRQFSNSRSEMNVSTLELGDSALYLCASSLAPPTDTQYFGPGTRLTVL.

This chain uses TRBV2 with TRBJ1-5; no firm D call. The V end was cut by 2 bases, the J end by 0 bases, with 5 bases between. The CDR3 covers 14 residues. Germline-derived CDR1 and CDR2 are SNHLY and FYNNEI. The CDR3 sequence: CASSELNSNQPQHF. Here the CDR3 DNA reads TGTGCCAGCAGTGAACTTAATAGCAATCAGCCCCAGCATTTT.

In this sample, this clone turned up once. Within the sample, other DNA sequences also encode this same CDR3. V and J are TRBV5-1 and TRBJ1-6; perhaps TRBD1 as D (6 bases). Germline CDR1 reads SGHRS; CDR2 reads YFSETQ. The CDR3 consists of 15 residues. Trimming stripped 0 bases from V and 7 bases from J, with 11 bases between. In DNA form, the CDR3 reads TGCGCCAGCAGCTTGGTAGGACAGCGAAATTCACCCCTCCACTTT. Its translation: CASSLVGQRNSPLHF.

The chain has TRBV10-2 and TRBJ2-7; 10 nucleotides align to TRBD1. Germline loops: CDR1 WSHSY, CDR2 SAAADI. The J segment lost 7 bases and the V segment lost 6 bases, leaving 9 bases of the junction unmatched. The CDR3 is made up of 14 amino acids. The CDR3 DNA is TGCGCCAGCAGGAGGGACAGGGGTTTCTATGAGCAGTACTTC. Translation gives CASRRDRGFYEQYF.

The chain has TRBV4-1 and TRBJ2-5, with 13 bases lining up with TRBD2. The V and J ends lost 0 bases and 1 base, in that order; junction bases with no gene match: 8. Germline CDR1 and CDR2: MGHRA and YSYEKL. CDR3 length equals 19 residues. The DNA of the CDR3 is TGCGCCAGCAGCCAAGATCAACTAGCGGGGGGGCCAATCCAAGAGACCCAGTACTTC. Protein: CASSQDQLAGGPIQETQYF.

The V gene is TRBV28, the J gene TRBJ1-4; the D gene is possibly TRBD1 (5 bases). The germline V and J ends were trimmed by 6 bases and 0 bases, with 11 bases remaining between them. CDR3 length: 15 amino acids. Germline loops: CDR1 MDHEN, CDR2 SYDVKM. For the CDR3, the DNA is TGTGCCAGCAGGTTAGACAGCGCAACTAATGAAAAACTGTTTTTT. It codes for CASRLDSATNEKLFF. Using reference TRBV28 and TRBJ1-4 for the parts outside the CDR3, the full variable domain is DVKVTQSSRYLVKRTGEKVFLECVQDMDHENMFWYRQDPGLGLRLIYFSYDVKMKEKGDIPEGYSVSREKKERFSLILESASTNQTSMYLCASRLDSATNEKLFFGSGTQLSVL.

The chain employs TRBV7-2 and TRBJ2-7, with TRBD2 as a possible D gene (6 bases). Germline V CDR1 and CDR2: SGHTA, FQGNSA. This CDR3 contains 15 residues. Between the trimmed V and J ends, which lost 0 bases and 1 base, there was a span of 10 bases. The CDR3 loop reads CASSLAPGESYEQYF. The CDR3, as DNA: TGTGCCAGCAGCTTAGCCCCGGGGGAGTCCTACGAGCAGTACTTC.

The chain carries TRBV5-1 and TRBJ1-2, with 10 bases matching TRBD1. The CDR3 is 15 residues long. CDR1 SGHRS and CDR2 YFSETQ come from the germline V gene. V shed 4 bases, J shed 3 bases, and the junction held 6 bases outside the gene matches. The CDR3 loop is CASSPGTGVDYGYTF. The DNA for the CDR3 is TGCGCCAGCAGCCCCGGGACAGGGGTTGACTATGGCTACACCTTC.

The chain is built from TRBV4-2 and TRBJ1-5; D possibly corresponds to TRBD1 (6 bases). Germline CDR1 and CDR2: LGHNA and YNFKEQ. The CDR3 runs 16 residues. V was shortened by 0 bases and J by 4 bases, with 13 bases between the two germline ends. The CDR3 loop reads CASSQETGTPNQPQHF. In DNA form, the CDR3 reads TGTGCCAGCAGCCAAGAAACCGGGACACCGAATCAGCCCCAGCATTTT.

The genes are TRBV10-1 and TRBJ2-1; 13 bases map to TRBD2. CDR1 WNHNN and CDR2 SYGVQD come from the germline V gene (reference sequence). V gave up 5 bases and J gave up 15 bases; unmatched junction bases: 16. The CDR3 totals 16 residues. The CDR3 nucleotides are TGCGCCAGCAGTTCGACCTTACTAGCGGGAGGGGGTTATATGTTCTTC. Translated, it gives CASSSTLLAGGGYMFF.

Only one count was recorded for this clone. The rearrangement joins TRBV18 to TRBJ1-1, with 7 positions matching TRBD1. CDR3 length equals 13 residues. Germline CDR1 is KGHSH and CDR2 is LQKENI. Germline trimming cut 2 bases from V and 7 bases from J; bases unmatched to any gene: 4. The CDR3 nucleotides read TGTGCCAGCTCACCAATGGGACAGATTGAAGCTTTCTTT. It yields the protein CASSPMGQIEAFF.

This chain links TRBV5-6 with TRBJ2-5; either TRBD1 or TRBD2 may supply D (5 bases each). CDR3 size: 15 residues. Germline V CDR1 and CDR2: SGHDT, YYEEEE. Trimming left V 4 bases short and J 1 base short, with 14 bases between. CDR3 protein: CASSLLRDVQETQYF. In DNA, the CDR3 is TGTGCCAGCAGCCTTCTCCGGGACGTCCAAGAGACCCAGTACTTC.